This TCR beta chain was captured in a study of T-cell memory formation after mild COVID-19. Across the study: TCR clusters were mostly confined to one donor each. Whole-study results and caveats: Several responding clones turned up in pre-infection memory, indicating that cross-reactive memory may have taken part. The study found contracting CD4+ clones mainly in CM and EM and contracting CD8+ clones in EMRA.

In its sample, this clonotype was seen a few times. The antigen remains undetermined. 5'RACE with constant-segment primers built TCRalpha and TCRbeta cDNA libraries with UMIs. TCRdb reanalysed the 5' RACE reads using MiXCR and keeps one entry per CDR3 protein. Of just over 400,000 distinct CDR3 sequences listed, more than 20% were seen once; the top ten hold around 13%. CDR3 length equals 13 residues. V shed 4 bases, J shed 9 bases, and the junction held 1 base outside the gene matches. Germline CDR1 reads MNHNY; CDR2 reads SVGAGI (reference sequence). The chain is built from TRBV6-6 and TRBJ2-1, with 12 nucleotides matching TRBD2. Sequenced: PBMCs or a T cell subset sorted from them (not recorded which). The origin of this receptor is an adult woman who had mild COVID-19 (a few samples of this study predate the infection). Cell type and time point are not known. The chain's CDR3 is CASSWGLAGEQFF. The CDR3 coding sequence is TGTGCCAGCAGTTGGGGACTAGCGGGTGAGCAGTTCTTC.